One sample yielded the 18 T cell receptor beta chains listed below, sequenced in a study of blood T cell repertoires in COVID-19. The protocol was immunoSEQ multiplex PCR, while the TCRdb copy is restricted to in-frame clones and leaves out a portion. The repertoire holds around 430,000 clones, with around nine tenths as singletons. Sequenced sample: PBMCs or T cells enriched from blood (not recorded which). The receptors shown here come from a woman between 45 and 60 years old who had recovered from COVID-19.

The rearrangement joins TRBV7-3 to TRBJ2-1, with 12 bases matching TRBD2. This CDR3 has 22 residues. CDR1 is SGHTA, CDR2 FQGTGA, per germline. V lost 1 base to trimming and J lost 5 bases; unmatched junction nucleotides: 21. This CDR3 reads CASSLMGGGLAGGPSGDNEQFF. The CDR3 DNA reads as TGTGCCAGCAGCTTAATGGGCGGTGGGCTAGCGGGGGGGCCCAGCGGTGACAATGAGCAGTTCTTC.

The genes are TRBV6-5 and TRBJ1-5; 7 bases line up with TRBD1. CDR3 size: 13 residues. The V segment lost 6 bases and the J segment 5 bases; nucleotides outside the gene matches: 4. The V gene's germline CDR1 is MNHEY and CDR2 SVGAGI. The CDR3 loop is CASSPTGHQPQHF. The CDR3 DNA is TGTGCCAGCAGCCCGACAGGGCATCAGCCCCAGCATTTT.

The chain couples TRBV3-1 (or the pseudogene TRBV3-2) to TRBJ1-4; D is perhaps TRBD1 (6 bases). CDR1 LGHDT and CDR2 YNNKEL come from the germline V gene (reference sequence). The length of the CDR3 is 17 residues. V gave up 1 base and J gave up 2 bases, with 14 bases separating them. This CDR3 reads CASSQVLSGGTNEKLFF. In DNA, the CDR3 is TGTGCCAGCAGCCAAGTTTTGTCTGGGGGCACTAATGAAAAACTGTTTTTT.

The CDR3 DNA is TGTGCCAGCAGTGGGACAGGGGGCGCAGATACGCAGTATTTT. Translation gives CASSGTGGADTQYF. The genes are TRBV6-4 and TRBJ2-3; 11 positions agree with TRBD1. CDR3 length equals 14 residues. Germline V gene data show CDR1 as MRHNA and CDR2 as SNTAGT. V was pared by 4 bases and J by 4 bases, with 1 base of the junction left unmatched.

The rearrangement uses TRBV5-1 and TRBJ1-5, with D unclear. Germline CDR1 is SGHRS and CDR2 is YFSETQ. The CDR3 runs to 13 residues. V shed 7 bases and J shed 0 bases, with 8 bases lying between them. In nucleotides, the CDR3 is TGCGCCAGCCGAGAATATAGCAATCAGCCCCAGCATTTT. Translation: CASREYSNQPQHF.

The chain carries TRBV5-1 and TRBJ2-5, with 11 bases aligning to TRBD1. V trimming: 4 bases; J trimming: 0 bases; junction bases outside the gene matches: 5. The CDR3 is 16 residues long. The V gene's germline CDR1 is SGHRS and CDR2 YFSETQ. The chain's CDR3 is CASSRGTGGNQETQYF. The CDR3 nucleotides read TGCGCCAGCAGCCGTGGGACAGGGGGGAACCAAGAGACCCAGTACTTC.

This rearrangement joins TRBV5-1 to TRBJ1-1, with D maybe TRBD1 (6 bases). CDR1 and CDR2 from the germline V gene are SGHRS and YFSETQ. The V gene lost 4 bases and the J gene lost 6 bases, with 16 bases spanning the gap. The CDR3 is 14 residues long. CDR3 amino acids: CASSIPQGGSEAFF. CDR3 nucleotide sequence: TGCGCCAGCAGCATCCCACAGGGTGGGTCTGAAGCTTTCTTT.

The chain is built from TRBV28 and TRBJ1-2; tentatively, D is TRBD1 (5 bases). Trimming removed 8 bases at V and 0 bases at J, with 25 bases between. From germline, CDR1 is MDHEN and CDR2 SYDVKM. The CDR3 sequence is 18 residues long. Here the CDR3 DNA reads TGTGCCAGCCAAAGCGCTTATGAAACGGGCAGGGCTAACTATGGCTACACCTTC. Amino acid sequence: CASQSAYETGRANYGYTF.

The chain carries TRBV3-1 (or the pseudogene TRBV3-2) and TRBJ2-1, with 8 bases identical to TRBD2. Germline lookup yields CDR1 LGHDT and CDR2 YNNKEL (reference sequence). After removal of 1 base from V and 2 bases from J, the junction contained 4 bases not matched to a gene. CDR3 length equals 16 residues. The CDR3 sequence: CASSQVGRGAYNEQFF. The CDR3 nucleotides read TGTGCCAGCAGCCAAGTCGGGAGGGGGGCCTACAATGAGCAGTTCTTC.

The chain is built from TRBV12-3 or TRBV12-4 and TRBJ1-4; D ambiguous. CDR3 length: 13 residues. Trimming took 3 bases from V and 5 from J, leaving 7 bases between them. This chain's CDR3 is CASSLRINEKLFF. In DNA, the CDR3 is TGTGCCAGCAGTTTGAGAATAAATGAAAAACTGTTTTTT.

The chain links TRBV4-3 to TRBJ1-2; 9 bases match TRBD1. The CDR3 has 14 residues. From germline, CDR1 is LGHNA and CDR2 YSLEER. Unmatched junction bases numbered 5, after V lost 4 bases and J lost 5 bases. This CDR3 reads CASSPTGGYYGYTF. In DNA, the CDR3 is TGCGCCAGCAGCCCCACAGGGGGCTATTATGGCTACACCTTC.

This chain links TRBV18 with TRBJ2-5; D remains ambiguous. Trimming shortened V by 6 bases and J by 7 bases, and 12 bases separated the two germline ends. The CDR3 contains 12 residues. Per the germline V gene, CDR1 is KGHSH and CDR2 is LQKENI. CDR3 DNA: TGTGCCAGCTCTCCAGAGACGGGGACCCAGTACTTC. Translated, it gives CASSPETGTQYF. Based on the CDR3 plus reference TRBV18 and TRBJ2-5, the full variable domain is NAGVMQNPRHLVRRRGQEARLRCSPMKGHSHVYWYRQLPEEGLKFMVYLQKENIIDESGMPKERFSAEFPKEGPSILRIQQVVRGDSAAYFCASSPETGTQYFGPGTRLLVL.

CDR3 sequence reads: CASSIPRGRSTGELFF. The CDR3 DNA is TGTGCCAGTAGTATCCCCAGGGGACGGTCCACCGGGGAGCTGTTTTTT. The rearrangement links TRBV19 to TRBJ2-2; possible D gene TRBD1, 6 bases. This CDR3 comprises 16 residues. Trimming removed 3 bases at V and 4 bases at J, with 15 bases between. Germline V gene lookup returns CDR1 LNHDA and CDR2 SQIVND (reference sequence).

The chain uses TRBV7-8 and TRBJ1-2, with 9 nucleotides matching TRBD1. Germline V gene lookup returns CDR1 SGHVS and CDR2 FQNEAQ. After removal of 0 bases from V and 8 bases from J, the junction contained 4 bases not matched to a gene. CDR3 size: 14 residues. DNA of the CDR3: TGTGCCAGCAGCTTAGCGGGACAGGGAGGAGGCTACACCTTC. Translated: CASSLAGQGGGYTF.

The gene calls are TRBV9 and TRBJ1-2; perhaps TRBD1 as D (5 bases). V lost 5 bases, J lost 7 bases, and 15 bases lay in between. Germline V gene sequence: CDR1 SGDLS, CDR2 YYNGEE. The CDR3 runs to 13 residues. CDR3 nucleotide sequence: TGTGCCAGCAGGCAGGGCGCTACGTCTGGCTACACCTTC. Amino acid sequence: CASRQGATSGYTF. Full variable domain (missing parts from reference TRBV9 and TRBJ1-2): DSGVTQTPKHLITATGQRVTLRCSPRSGDLSVYWYQQSLDQGLQFLIQYYNGEERAKGNILERFSAQQFPDLHSELNLSSLELGDSALYFCASRQGATSGYTFGSGTRLTVV.

V gene TRBV3-1 (or the pseudogene TRBV3-2) combines with J gene TRBJ1-2, with 8 bases fitting TRBD1. This CDR3 has 15 amino acids. V shed 4 bases and J 0 bases; nucleotides not matched to a gene: 4. Germline V gene data show CDR1 as LGHDT and CDR2 as YNNKEL (reference sequence). The CDR3: CASSRGTGTNYGYTF. CDR3 nucleotide sequence: TGTGCCAGCAGCCGAGGGACAGGTACTAACTATGGCTACACCTTC.

This chain joins TRBV7-9 and TRBJ1-4, with 9 bases identical to TRBD1. V shed 5 bases and J 4 bases; nucleotides not matched to a gene: 5. The CDR3 extends over 15 amino acids. Germline values: CDR1 SEHNR, CDR2 FQNEAQ (reference sequence). Here the CDR3 DNA reads TGTGCCAGCAGCGACAGACAGGGGGTTAATGAAAAACTGTTTTTT. Amino acid sequence: CASSDRQGVNEKLFF.

This chain links TRBV5-5 with TRBJ2-1; D perhaps matches TRBD1 (5 bases). Trimming left V 3 bases short and J 4 bases short, with 11 bases between. This CDR3 has 14 amino acids. CDR1 and CDR2 from the germline V gene are SGHKS and YYEKEE (reference sequence). This CDR3 reads CASSSRAGYNEQFF. The CDR3 bases are TGTGCCAGCAGCTCACGGGCAGGGTACAATGAGCAGTTCTTC.